These 13 T cell receptor beta chains were all obtained from the same sample, sequenced in a study of breast tumors, draining lymph nodes, adjacent tissues. A single record per CDR3 protein comes from TCRdb applying MiXCR to the multiplex PCR reads. The repertoire consists of 200,000 to 300,000 distinct CDR3 sequences, with under 35% occurring once and the leading ten covering 1.1%. Samples came from axillary lymph nodes draining the breast cancer. Sequences were obtained from axillary lymph node tissue. These receptors all stem from a female donor with breast cancer. Some clones in this sample may be carry-over from other donors' samples.

As regards this clonotype: A much larger clone lies a single base off, so this may be a read error. Since no conserved phenylalanine or tryptophan closes the CDR3, a read error is the likely cause. V gene TRBV30 combines with J gene TRBJ1-2; no reliable D call. The germline CDR1 and CDR2 sequences are GTSNPN and SVGIG (reference sequence). The germline V and J ends were trimmed by 3 bases and 3 bases, with 8 bases remaining between them. The length of the CDR3 is 12 residues. The CDR3 sequence is CAWRRSDYGYTL. The CDR3 DNA is TGTGCCTGGAGAAGGAGTGACTATGGCTACACCCTC.

Ten or more counts support this clonotype. V is TRBV12-3 or TRBV12-4 and J is TRBJ2-1; tentatively, D is TRBD2 (6 bases). Trimming left V 6 bases short and J 0 bases short, with 12 bases between. The CDR3 contains 15 residues. The CDR3 sequence: CASSVWRDSYNEQFF. The DNA for the CDR3 is TGTGCCAGCAGCGTTTGGAGGGACTCCTACAATGAGCAGTTCTTC.

This clonotype was counted ten times or more. The chain joins TRBV11-3 to TRBJ2-1; D is possibly TRBD1 (6 bases). Trimming cost V 1 base and J 3 bases, with 19 bases left between them. The germline CDR1 and CDR2 sequences are SGHNT and YENEEA. The CDR3 consists of 18 residues. The CDR3 nucleotides are TGTGCCAGCAGCTTAGGAGACAGGCTTAATACCCGCTACAATGAGCAGTTCTTC. This translates into CASSLGDRLNTRYNEQFF.

The sample holds many counts of this clonotype. The chain is built from TRBV4-3 and TRBJ2-1; 10 nucleotides align to TRBD1. Germline V CDR1 and CDR2: LGHNA, YSLEER. V gave up 1 base and J gave up 3 bases; unmatched junction bases: 12. The length of the CDR3 is 19 residues. The CDR3 loop reads CASSQVHPFGTGVYNEQFF. The CDR3 DNA follows: TGCGCCAGCAGCCAAGTACACCCCTTCGGGACAGGGGTCTACAATGAGCAGTTCTTC.

This clonotype was observed a single time. This CDR3 fails to terminate in the conserved phenylalanine or tryptophan, so it likely reflects a read error. The genes are TRBV25-1 and TRBJ2-1, with 7 bases aligning to TRBD1. There are 14 residues in the CDR3. Germline V lookup: CDR1 MGHDK, CDR2 SYGVNS. Written as DNA, the CDR3 is TGCGCCAGCAGTGCTACGGACAGGTACAATGAGCAGTTCCTC. Its translation: CASSATDRYNEQFL.

The chain has TRBV3-1 and TRBJ1-2; D gene unclear. This CDR3 has 12 residues. Between the trimmed V and J ends, which lost 4 bases and 7 bases, there was a span of 10 bases. Germline-derived CDR1 and CDR2 are LGHDT and YNNKEL (reference sequence). The CDR3 spells CASSPRSFGYTF. The CDR3 DNA sequence: TGTGCCAGCAGCCCCCGCTCTTTTGGCTACACCTTC.

About this clonotype itself: No conserved phenylalanine or tryptophan ends this CDR3, so it is likely a read error. No DNA is shown, since the ends of the CDR3 on it are uncertain; the CDR3 is the one TCRdb lists. The V gene is TRBV2, the J gene TRBJ2-1; TRBD2 is the table's D call and was not checked against the DNA. The CDR3 extends over 13 residues, inclusive of both ends. Germline-derived CDR1 and CDR2 are SNHLY and FYNNEI. The CDR3: CASDLLAGNEQSL.

CDR3 in amino acids: CASSQDAGFQYF. As DNA, the CDR3 is TGTGCCAGCAGCCAAGACGCAGGGTTTCAGTACTTC. The V and J genes are TRBV14 and TRBJ2-4; D may be TRBD1 (5 bases). CDR3 length equals 12 residues. Germline-derived CDR1 and CDR2 are SGHDN and FVKESK. Trimming shortened V by 0 bases and J by 11 bases, and 8 bases separated the two germline ends.

This clonotype was observed many times. The chain has TRBV24-1 and TRBJ2-1; the D gene is possibly TRBD2 (5 bases). V was pared by 4 bases and J by 10 bases, with 16 bases between. This CDR3 comprises 14 residues. In germline, CDR1 is KGHDR, CDR2 SFDVKD. The CDR3 is CATSERATLDEQFF. The CDR3, as DNA: TGTGCCACCAGTGAGAGGGCCACCTTGGACGAGCAGTTCTTC.

This clonotype was found many times. This chain joins TRBV13 and TRBJ2-2; D not resolved. The CDR3 is 13 residues long. The V end was cut by 0 bases, the J end by 6 bases, with 5 bases between. The germline V gene has CDR1 PRHDT and CDR2 FYEKMQ (reference sequence). CDR3 DNA sequence: TGTGCCAGCAGCTTAGGTTTCCCCGGGGAGCTGTTTTTT. Its protein product is CASSLGFPGELFF.

Details on this clonotype: One end of the junction is discordant with germline, which a read error may explain. This chain joins TRBV24-1 and TRBJ1-6, with D possibly matching TRBD1 (5 bases). This CDR3 is built from 13 residues. The germline CDR1 and CDR2 sequences are KGHDR and SFDVKD. CDR3 bases: TGTGCCACCAGAGGCGGGGGAGGTTCACCCCTTCACTTT. Its protein product is CATRGGGGSPLHF.

This clonotype was found a few times. The chain uses TRBV3-1 and TRBJ2-2, with D perhaps TRBD1 (6 bases). Germline assignment: CDR1 LGHDT and CDR2 YNNKEL (reference sequence). This CDR3 comprises 16 residues. The V gene lost 2 bases and the J gene lost 0 bases, with 10 bases spanning the gap. CDR3 region: CASSQQTGANTGELFF. CDR3 DNA: TGTGCCAGCAGCCAACAGACAGGAGCGAACACCGGGGAGCTGTTTTTT.

This chain links TRBV12-3 or TRBV12-4 with TRBJ1-2; 9 bases map to TRBD1. This CDR3 is 16 amino acids long. V lost 7 bases to trimming and J lost 6 bases; unmatched junction nucleotides: 15. In nucleotides, the CDR3 is TGTGCCAGCACGGGACAGGGTCACTCCGGGGAGGATGGCTACACCTTC. Its translation: CASTGQGHSGEDGYTF.